This T cell receptor (beta chain) was profiled in a study of CD8 T cells in ankylosing spondylitis. This CDR3 has 12 residues. CDR1 is SGHRS, CDR2 YFSETQ, per germline. V was pared by 0 bases and J by 14 bases, with 14 bases between. About this clonotype itself: As yet, its antigen is unknown.

As the method for making TCR beta libraries, quantitative 5'-RACE with molecular barcodes was used. TCRdb independently ran MiXCR on the 5' RACE reads; one entry per CDR3 protein. The table records roughly 150,000 distinct CDR3 sequences, about a third of them present only once. The study's findings and limits: The clones that were linked to disease were reported to be significantly enriched in matched synovial fluid samples from ankylosing spondylitis patients. A subset of motif variants has previously been described in the synovial fluid and blood of reactive arthritis. It appeared that ankylosing spondylitis blood was characterized by a TCR beta motif of several highly homologous variants.

V gene TRBV5-1 combines with J gene TRBJ1-2, with D uncertain. The specimen sequenced was synovial fluid, either unsorted or a sorted T cell fraction (not recorded which). This TCR derives from a male donor with ankylosing spondylitis. Written as DNA, the CDR3 is TGCGCCAGCAGCTTGGCCCTGACTGTGTGGACCTTC. Translating gives CASSLALTVWTF.